This TCR beta chain was sequenced in a study of CD4 T cells in relation to SARS-CoV-2 and coronaviruses. Study information: The restricting HLA molecule for shared crossreactive spike epitopes was mapped. Overall study findings and caveats: In around three fifths of donors, memory CD4+ clonotypes crossrecognized SARS-CoV-2 and at least one common cold coronavirus spike. The assay detects memory recall responses, not culture-primed primary responses.

The data were produced by immunoSEQ multiplex PCR, yet TCRdb's version contains in-frame clones alone and is incomplete. This sample has about 54,000 clones; just over 90% occur once, and the top ten carry about 0.4%. Concerning this clone: The antigen is undetermined.

CD4 enrichment then naive enrichment separated naive from memory CD4+ cells. Germline V gene lookup returns CDR1 SGHAT and CDR2 FQNNGV. V gave up 5 bases and J gave up 4 bases; unmatched junction bases: 1. This CDR3 is built from 14 residues. The V and J genes are TRBV11-2 and TRBJ2-3; 12 nucleotides agree with TRBD2. The specimen sequenced was naive CD4+ T cells from PBMCs. Subset meaning: naive CD4+ T cells isolated by negative enrichment. This clonotype was obtained from an adult with COVID-19. The CDR3 nucleotides read TGTGCCAGCAGCCGGACTAGCGGGGCAGATACGCAGTATTTT. It specifies CASSRTSGADTQYF.